Listed here are 18 T cell receptor beta chains from one sample, sequenced in a study of response to subunit inactivated influenza vaccine. MiXCR, applied by TCRdb to the RT-PCR reads, yields one record per CDR3 protein. The sample gives 500,000 to 700,000 distinct CDR3 sequences, around 21% of which show up once; about 3% is in the top ten. This sample was also put to use in a study of T cells expressing NK-cell markers. This second study notes: Scientists made TCR beta cDNA using 5'RACE template switching with UMIs.

This sample comprised CD4+ T cells sorted from PBMCs, obtained approximately 13 days after vaccination. All receptors come from a man between 45 and 60 years old who received an inactivated influenza vaccine.

This clonotype has just a few counts. This sequence joins TRBV9 and TRBJ2-5, with 10 bases aligning to TRBD2. Germline assignment: CDR1 SGDLS and CDR2 YYNGEE. Trimming cost V 4 bases and J 9 bases; bases outside gene matches: 6. The CDR3 is 13 amino acids. The CDR3 reads CASSPRLAGAQYF. The CDR3 DNA reads as TGTGCCAGCAGCCCCCGGCTAGCGGGGGCCCAGTACTTC.

The chain carries TRBV6-5 and TRBJ1-5, with 9 bases that match TRBD1. V gave up 6 bases and J gave up 6 bases; unmatched junction bases: 9. This CDR3 is 15 amino acids long. Germline V lookup: CDR1 MNHEY, CDR2 SVGAGI. CDR3 DNA sequence: TGTGCCAGCAGGCCGGGACAGGGCATTGTTCAGCCCCAGCATTTT. Translating it yields CASRPGQGIVQPQHF.

The chain combines TRBV29-1 with TRBJ2-2; TRBD2 matches at 7 bases. The germline CDR1 and CDR2 sequences are SQVTM and ANQGSEA. The CDR3 covers 12 residues. J was trimmed by 3 bases and V by 6 bases; bases with no gene match: 1. DNA of the CDR3: TGCAGCGTCCGGGGGGACACCGGGGAGCTGTTTTTT. This encodes CSVRGDTGELFF.

This clonotype has a count of ten or more. One end of the junction fails to match germline, which may point to a read error. The chain employs TRBV7-7 and TRBJ2-2; D is unresolved. Germline V gene data show CDR1 as SSHAT and CDR2 as FNYEAQ (reference sequence). This CDR3 has 14 amino acids. CDR3 sequence reads: CASSLGINTGELFF. The DNA of the CDR3 is TGTGCTAGCAGCTTAGGTATTAACACCGGGGAGCTGTTTTTT.

The chain is built from TRBV10-3 and TRBJ2-7; 8 bases fit TRBD1. With 5 bases clipped from V and 0 bases from J, the junction kept 9 bases outside the gene matches. This CDR3 has 16 residues. The germline CDR1 and CDR2 sequences are ENHRY and SYGVKD. As DNA, the CDR3 is TGTGCCATCAGTAAAGGACAGGGAATGGGCTCCTACGAGCAGTACTTC. Translating gives CAISKGQGMGSYEQYF.

DNA for the CDR3: TGCAGTGCTAGTGACCCCCGGGACAGGGTGGGCTACACCTTC. It yields the protein CSASDPRDRVGYTF. The J gene is TRBJ1-2, the V gene TRBV20-1, with TRBD1 matching over 9 bases. V trimming: 3 bases; J trimming: 8 bases; junction bases outside the gene matches: 10. The CDR3 sequence is 14 residues long. Germline lookup yields CDR1 DFQATT and CDR2 SNEGSKA (reference sequence).

The chain is built from TRBV28 and TRBJ2-5; 7 bases fit TRBD2. The germline gives CDR1 MDHEN, CDR2 SYDVKM. The CDR3 runs to 14 residues. V shed 5 bases, J shed 9 bases, and the junction held 12 bases outside the gene matches. The CDR3 region has the DNA TGTGCCAGCAGTCCCGGGACTCGGCGGGAGCCCCAGTACTTC. Its translation is CASSPGTRREPQYF.

V is TRBV25-1 and J is TRBJ2-6; D unclear. The CDR3 is 18 residues long. Germline V CDR1 and CDR2: MGHDK, SYGVNS. V gave up 1 base and J gave up 4 bases, with 17 bases separating them. CDR3 residues: CASSESVVGDPGANVLTF. In DNA, the CDR3 is TGTGCCAGCAGTGAATCAGTAGTCGGCGACCCCGGGGCCAACGTCCTGACTTTC.

The J gene is TRBJ2-3, the V gene TRBV20-1, with 9 bases that match TRBD2. Trimming took 1 base from V and 6 from J; bases not matched to a gene: 8. CDR1 is DFQATT and CDR2 is SNEGSKA in the germline V gene (reference sequence). The CDR3 totals 15 residues. CDR3 DNA: TGCAGTGCTAGAGGGGGTAGCGGGAGTGGCGATACGCAGTATTTT. Translated: CSARGGSGSGDTQYF.

The chain recombines TRBV30 with TRBJ2-5; D may be TRBD1 or TRBD2 (5 bases each). V lost 3 bases to trimming and J lost 5 bases, with 10 bases between them. The CDR3 sequence is 12 residues long. CDR1 and CDR2 from the germline V gene are GTSNPN and SVGIG (reference sequence). CDR3 nucleotide sequence: TGTGCCTGGAGCGCCTGGGGGGAGACCCAGTACTTC. Encoded protein: CAWSAWGETQYF.

This clonotype was observed at least ten times. The chain has TRBV28 and TRBJ1-5; TRBD1 might be the D (5 bases). Germline V gene data show CDR1 as MDHEN and CDR2 as SYDVKM. This CDR3 has 13 residues. Trimming removed 11 bases at V and 4 bases at J, with 15 bases between. The CDR3 region has the DNA TGTGCCCACTCAGAGACAGCTAATCAGCCCCAGCATTTT. It encodes CAHSETANQPQHF.

This chain links TRBV7-2 with TRBJ2-7; TRBD2 matches 7 bases. The junction had 13 bases not matched to a gene; V was cut back by 5 bases and J by 6 bases. CDR1 is SGHTA, CDR2 FQGNSA, per germline. The CDR3 extends over 15 amino acids. Written as DNA, the CDR3 is TGTGCCAGCAGCCCCGGAGGCGGGAGTGGCCTCGAGCAGTACTTC. It translates to CASSPGGGSGLEQYF.

This chain uses TRBV12-3 or TRBV12-4 with TRBJ2-1, with TRBD2 as a possible D gene (6 bases). V lost 6 bases and J 5 bases, leaving 17 bases between the germline ends. The CDR3 sequence is 15 residues long. The CDR3 DNA follows: TGTGCCAGCAGGCGCTTGGGCCGCGGGAACAATGAGCAGTTCTTC. It is translated as CASRRLGRGNNEQFF.

This clonotype has more than one count but fewer than ten. The chain links TRBV11-2 to TRBJ2-5, with D perhaps matching TRBD1 or TRBD2 (7 bases each). Germline CDR1 and CDR2: SGHAT and FQNNGV. The CDR3 sequence is 13 residues long. V was trimmed by 3 bases and J by 6 bases, leaving 11 bases between them. The CDR3 region is CASSFQGGKTQYF. The CDR3 DNA sequence: TGTGCCAGCAGCTTCCAGGGGGGGAAGACCCAGTACTTC.

This clonotype showed up just a few times. J is TRBJ2-2 and V is TRBV5-1; tentative D call: TRBD2 (6 bases). CDR1 and CDR2 from the germline V gene are SGHRS and YFSETQ. The CDR3 extends over 15 amino acids. Between the trimmed V and J ends, which lost 1 base and 7 bases, there was a span of 14 bases. The CDR3 protein is CASSLLAGSDGELFF. The CDR3 region has the DNA TGCGCCAGCAGCTTGCTGGCGGGATCGGACGGGGAGCTGTTTTTT.

This clonotype was counted between two and nine times. The chain is built from TRBV29-1 and TRBJ1-5, with TRBD1 matching over 7 bases. The CDR3 is made up of 13 amino acids. In germline, CDR1 is SQVTM, CDR2 ANQGSEA. The V and J ends lost 5 bases and 1 base, in that order; junction bases with no gene match: 2. The CDR3: CSVTGESNQPQHF. DNA of the CDR3: TGCAGCGTTACAGGGGAAAGCAATCAGCCCCAGCATTTT.

The chain carries TRBV5-1 and TRBJ1-4; TRBD1 matches at 8 bases. Unmatched junction bases numbered 4, after V lost 4 bases and J lost 5 bases. CDR3 length: 14 amino acids. CDR1 and CDR2 from the germline V gene are SGHRS and YFSETQ. DNA of the CDR3: TGCGCCAGCAGCCAACAGGGGGTAAATGAAAAACTGTTTTTT. This encodes CASSQQGVNEKLFF.

The sample holds a few counts of this clonotype. The CDR3, as DNA: TGCAGTGCTAGAGATCGAGGAAAAGGATATTACCTTGGGAGTGGCTACACCTTC. This codes for CSARDRGKGYYLGSGYTF. The chain combines TRBV20-1 with TRBJ1-2; D remains unclear. V dropped 0 bases and J dropped 7 bases, with 27 bases sitting between them. Germline CDR1 reads DFQATT; CDR2 reads SNEGSKA (reference sequence). This CDR3 contains 18 residues.